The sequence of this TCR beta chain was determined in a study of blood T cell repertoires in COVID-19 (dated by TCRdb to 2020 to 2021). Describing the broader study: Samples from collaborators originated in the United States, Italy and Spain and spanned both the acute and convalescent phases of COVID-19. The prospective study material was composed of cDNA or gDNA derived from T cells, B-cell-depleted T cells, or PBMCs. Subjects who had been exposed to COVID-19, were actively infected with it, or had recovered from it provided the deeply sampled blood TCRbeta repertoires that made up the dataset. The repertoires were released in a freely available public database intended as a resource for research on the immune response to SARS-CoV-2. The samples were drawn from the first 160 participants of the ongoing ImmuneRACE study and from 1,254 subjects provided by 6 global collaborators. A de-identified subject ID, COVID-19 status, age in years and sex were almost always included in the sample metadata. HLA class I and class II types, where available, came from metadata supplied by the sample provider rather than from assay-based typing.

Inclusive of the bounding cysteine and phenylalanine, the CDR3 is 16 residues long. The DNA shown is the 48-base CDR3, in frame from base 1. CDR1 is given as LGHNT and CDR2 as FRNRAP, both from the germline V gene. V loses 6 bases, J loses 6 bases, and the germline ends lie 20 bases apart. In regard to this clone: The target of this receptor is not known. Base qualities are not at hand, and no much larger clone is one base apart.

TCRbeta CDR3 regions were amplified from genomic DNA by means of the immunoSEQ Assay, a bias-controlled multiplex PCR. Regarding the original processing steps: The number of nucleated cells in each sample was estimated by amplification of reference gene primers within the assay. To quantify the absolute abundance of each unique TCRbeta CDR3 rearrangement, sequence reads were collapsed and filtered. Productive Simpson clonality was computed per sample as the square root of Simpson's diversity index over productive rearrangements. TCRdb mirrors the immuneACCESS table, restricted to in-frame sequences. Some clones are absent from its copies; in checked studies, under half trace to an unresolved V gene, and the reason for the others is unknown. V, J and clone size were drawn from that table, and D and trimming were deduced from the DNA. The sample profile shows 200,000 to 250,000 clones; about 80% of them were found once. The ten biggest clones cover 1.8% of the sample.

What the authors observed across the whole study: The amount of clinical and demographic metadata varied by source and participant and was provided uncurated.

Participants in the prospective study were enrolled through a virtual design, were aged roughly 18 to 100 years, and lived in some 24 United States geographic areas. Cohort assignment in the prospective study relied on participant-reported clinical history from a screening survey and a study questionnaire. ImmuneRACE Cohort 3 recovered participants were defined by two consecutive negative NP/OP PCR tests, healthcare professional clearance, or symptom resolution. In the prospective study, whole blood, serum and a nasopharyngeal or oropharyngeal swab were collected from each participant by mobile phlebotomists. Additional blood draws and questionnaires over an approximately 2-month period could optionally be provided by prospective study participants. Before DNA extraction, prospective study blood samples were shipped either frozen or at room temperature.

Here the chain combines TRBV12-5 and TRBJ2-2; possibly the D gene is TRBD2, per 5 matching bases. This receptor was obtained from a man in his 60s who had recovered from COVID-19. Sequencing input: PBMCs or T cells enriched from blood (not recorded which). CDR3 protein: CASGHGELWIPGELFF. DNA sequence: TGTGCTAGTGGCCACGGGGAACTTTGGATCCCCGGGGAGCTGTTTTTT. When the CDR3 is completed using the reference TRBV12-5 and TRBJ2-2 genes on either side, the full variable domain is DARVTQTPRHKVTEMGQEVTMRCQPILGHNTVFWYRQTMMQGLELLAYFRNRAPLDDSGMPKDRFSAEMPDATLATLKIQPSEPRDSAVYFCASGHGELWIPGELFFGEGSRLTVL.